Below are 14 T cell receptor beta chains sequenced from a single sample in a study of blood T cell repertoires in COVID-19. Method: immunoSEQ multiplex PCR; TCRdb's copy keeps in-frame clones and lacks some. The sample yields around 360,000 clones, about 90% seen once. Specimen: PBMCs or T cells enriched from blood (not recorded which). These receptors all stem from a woman younger than 45 who had recovered from COVID-19.

The chain couples TRBV2 to TRBJ2-7; the D gene is possibly TRBD2 (6 bases). There are 13 residues in the CDR3. Trimming took 7 bases from V and 0 from J, leaving 10 bases between them. Germline values: CDR1 SNHLY, CDR2 FYNNEI. The CDR3: CASTGGNSYEQYF. CDR3 DNA: TGTGCCAGCACTGGGGGGAACTCCTACGAGCAGTACTTC.

J is TRBJ1-6 and V is TRBV5-6, with 9 bases aligning to TRBD1. The CDR3 loop spans 15 amino acids. Germline V gives CDR1 SGHDT, CDR2 YYEEEE. V dropped 3 bases and J dropped 7; count of bases not matched to a gene: 5. The CDR3 loop is CASSYGTGKNSPLHF. The CDR3 nucleotides read TGTGCCAGCAGCTACGGGACAGGGAAAAATTCACCCCTCCACTTT.

The V gene is TRBV19, the J gene TRBJ2-1; TRBD2 aligns across 7 bases. This CDR3 contains 16 residues. Looked up from germline, CDR1 is LNHDA and CDR2 is SQIVND (reference sequence). The ends lost 10 bases at V and 3 bases at J; junction bases unmatched: 15. CDR3 amino acids: CATPGEGAGSYNEQFF. The CDR3 nucleotides read TGTGCCACCCCTGGGGAGGGAGCGGGAAGCTACAATGAGCAGTTCTTC.

The rearrangement uses TRBV5-1 and TRBJ2-7, with D tentatively TRBD1 (6 bases). The V and J ends lost 1 base and 3 bases respectively, with 11 bases between them. The germline V gene has CDR1 SGHRS and CDR2 YFSETQ. The CDR3 is 14 residues long. CDR3 bases: TGCGCCAGCAGCTTGTTGACAGGAAACTACGAGCAGTACTTC. Protein sequence: CASSLLTGNYEQYF.

The table lists this clone with a few counts. The rearrangement uses TRBV6-5 and TRBJ1-5; a weak D match, TRBD1 (5 bases). Germline CDR1 reads MNHEY; CDR2 reads SVGAGI. CDR3 length: 13 amino acids. Trimming stripped 6 bases from V and 3 bases from J, with 9 bases between. In DNA, the CDR3 is TGTGCCAGCAGCAGGGAGGTCAATCAGCCCCAGCATTTT. Its translation: CASSREVNQPQHF.

The V call is TRBV19, the J call TRBJ2-7; a possible D gene is TRBD2 (7 bases). The V and J ends lost 5 bases and 3 bases respectively, with 14 bases between them. Germline CDR1 LNHDA, CDR2 SQIVND (reference sequence). The CDR3 has 14 residues. For the CDR3, the DNA is TGTGCCAGTAGTTTCGGGGGGCGGAACTACGAGCAGTACTTC. Translated, it gives CASSFGGRNYEQYF.

CDR3 region: CASSLRGLRQSPTTNEKLFF. The CDR3 DNA reads as TGCGCCAGCAGCCTGCGGGGGTTGAGGCAGAGCCCAACAACTAATGAAAAACTGTTTTTT. The chain uses TRBV4-1 and TRBJ1-4; maybe TRBD1 (5 bases). The CDR3 loop spans 20 amino acids. V dropped 4 bases and J dropped 0 bases, with 24 bases sitting between them. CDR1 is MGHRA, CDR2 YSYEKL, per germline.

This clone was seen just once. J is TRBJ2-2 and V is TRBV5-1; 15 bases fit TRBD2. Germline-derived CDR1 and CDR2 are SGHRS and YFSETQ. The trim removed 4 bases at V and 7 bases at J, leaving 2 bases unmatched. This CDR3 region has 15 residues. The CDR3 nucleotides read TGCGCCAGCAGCCGGACTAGCGGGAGGGACGGGGAGCTGTTTTTT. It codes for CASSRTSGRDGELFF.

This clone appeared a single time. The gene calls are TRBV7-9 and TRBJ2-1; 12 nucleotides agree with TRBD2. Looked up from germline, CDR1 is SEHNR and CDR2 is FQNEAQ (reference sequence). This CDR3 is built from 16 residues. Losses at the gene ends were 5 bases for V and 6 bases for J; bases not matched to a gene: 8. CDR3 nucleotide sequence: TGTGCCAGCAGCGGAAGGACTAGCGGGGATCCCAATGAGCAGTTCTTC. Its translation: CASSGRTSGDPNEQFF.

The chain has TRBV5-4 and TRBJ2-2; D is uncertain. CDR1 and CDR2 (germline): SGHNT, YYREEE (reference sequence). The V and J ends lost 6 bases and 3 bases respectively, with 6 bases between them. The CDR3 contains 12 residues. The CDR3 DNA sequence: TGTGCCAGCACCCCGGACACCGGGGAGCTGTTTTTT. Translated: CASTPDTGELFF. The full variable domain, its missing parts supplied by reference TRBV5-4 and TRBJ2-2, is ETGVTQSPTHLIKTRGQQVTLRCSSQSGHNTVSWYQQALGQGPQFIFQYYREEENGRGNFPPRFSGLQFPNYSSELNVNALELDDSALYLCASTPDTGELFFGEGSRLTVL.

The rearrangement uses TRBV28 and TRBJ2-7; D is unclear. The CDR3 is made up of 13 amino acids. Germline V gene lookup returns CDR1 MDHEN and CDR2 SYDVKM. Trimming took 3 bases from V and 5 from J, leaving 11 bases between them. The CDR3 sequence is CASSLSYVNEQYF. The CDR3 DNA follows: TGTGCCAGCAGTTTGTCTTATGTTAACGAGCAGTACTTC.

The gene calls are TRBV27 and TRBJ1-2, with TRBD1 as a possible D gene (5 bases). This CDR3 is 14 amino acids long. Germline V CDR1 and CDR2: MNHEY, SMNVEV (reference sequence). The V gene lost 6 bases and the J gene lost 2 bases, with 13 bases spanning the gap. The CDR3 DNA reads TGTGCCAGCAGACTGGCGGGGGGGAACTATGGCTACACCTTC. This translates into CASRLAGGNYGYTF.

The rearrangement joins TRBV9 to TRBJ2-1; TRBD2 might be the D (7 bases). The V gene's germline CDR1 is SGDLS and CDR2 YYNGEE. The CDR3 runs to 16 residues. V was shortened by 4 bases and J by 4 bases, with 18 bases between the two germline ends. This CDR3 reads CASSPAGRGTYNEQFF. The DNA of the CDR3 is TGTGCCAGCAGCCCGGCGGGGCGGGGGACATACAATGAGCAGTTCTTC.

V gene TRBV13 combines with J gene TRBJ2-7; D is possibly TRBD2 (7 bases). Trimming took off 5 bases at V and 2 bases at J, with 16 bases between the two ends. Per germline, CDR1 PRHDT and CDR2 FYEKMQ (reference sequence). The CDR3 contains 15 residues. CDR3 protein: CASSPAGGRPYEQYF. In nucleotides, the CDR3 is TGTGCCAGCAGCCCCGCCGGGGGGCGGCCCTACGAGCAGTACTTC.